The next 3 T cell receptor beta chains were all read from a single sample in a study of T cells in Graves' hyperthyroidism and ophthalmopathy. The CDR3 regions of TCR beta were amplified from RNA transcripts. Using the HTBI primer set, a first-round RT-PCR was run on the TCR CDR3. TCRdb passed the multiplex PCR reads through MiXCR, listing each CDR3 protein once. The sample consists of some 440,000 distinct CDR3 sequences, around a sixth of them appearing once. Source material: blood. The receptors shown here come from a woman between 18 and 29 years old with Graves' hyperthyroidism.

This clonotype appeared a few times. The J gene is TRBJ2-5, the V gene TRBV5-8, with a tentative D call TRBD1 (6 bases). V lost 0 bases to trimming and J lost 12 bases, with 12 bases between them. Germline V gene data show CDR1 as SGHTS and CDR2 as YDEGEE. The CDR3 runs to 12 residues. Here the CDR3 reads CASSLGFTGKYF. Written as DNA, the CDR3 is TGTGCCAGCAGCTTGGGGTTCACAGGGAAGTACTTC.

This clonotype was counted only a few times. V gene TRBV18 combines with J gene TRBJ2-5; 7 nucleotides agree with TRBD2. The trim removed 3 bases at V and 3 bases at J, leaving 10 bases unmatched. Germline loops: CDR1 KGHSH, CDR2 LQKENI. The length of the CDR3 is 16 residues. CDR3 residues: CASSPAGGRGKETQYF. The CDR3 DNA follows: TGTGCCAGCTCACCGGCCGGTGGGCGGGGGAAAGAGACCCAGTACTTC.

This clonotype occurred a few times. The CDR3 is CASRGQGEAYGYTF. The CDR3 bases are TGTGCCAGCAGGGGACAGGGGGAGGCCTATGGCTACACCTTC. This chain uses TRBV27 with TRBJ1-2; TRBD1 matches 11 bases. The length of the CDR3 is 14 residues. The germline V gene encodes CDR1 MNHEY and CDR2 SMNVEV (reference sequence). V lost 6 bases to trimming and J lost 4 bases; unmatched junction nucleotides: 4.